This T cell receptor (beta chain) originates from a study of beta chain features in type 1 diabetes. Looking at the study overall: Similarity in age, gender and cell yields was seen between patients and healthy donors. Study conclusions and caveats: Shorter TCRB CDR3s, moderately but significantly so, were found in Type 1 diabetes patients in all four CD4+ subsets. There was a possibility that cDNA sequencing over-represented cells with high TCR expression.

Germline V gene sequence: CDR1 SGHRS, CDR2 YFSETQ. V lost 1 base, J lost 1 base, and 6 bases stayed unmatched. CDR3 size: 16 residues. Of the isolated RNA, all was reverse transcribed, and so the sequenced material was expressed TCRB transcripts. Approximately 3.6 million reads was the average for naive, central memory and regulatory T cell samples. The data were produced by immunoSEQ multiplex PCR, yet TCRdb's version contains in-frame clones alone and is incomplete. The sample holds more than 550,000 clones; roughly an eighth are singletons and the top ten take 0.03% to 0.04%. A heparinised blood draw that averaged about 100 mL was obtained once from each donor. For this clone: The antigen is unknown.

V is TRBV5-1 and J is TRBJ2-3, with 7 bases lining up with TRBD1. The sample comprised naive CD4+ T cells from blood. This receptor was taken from a young man with type 1 diabetes. The CDR3 spells CASSLQGDKGTDTQYF. CDR3 bases: TGCGCCAGCAGCTTGCAGGGGGACAAAGGCACAGATACGCAGTATTTT.